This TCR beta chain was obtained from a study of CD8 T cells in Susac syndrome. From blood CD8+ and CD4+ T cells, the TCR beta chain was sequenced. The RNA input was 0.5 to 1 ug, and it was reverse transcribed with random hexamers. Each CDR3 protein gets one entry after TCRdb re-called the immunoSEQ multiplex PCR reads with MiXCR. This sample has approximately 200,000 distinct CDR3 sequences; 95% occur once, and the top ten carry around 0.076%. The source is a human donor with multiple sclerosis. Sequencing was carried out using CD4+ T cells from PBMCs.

As DNA, the CDR3 is TGCAGTGCTAGAGATGGGACTAGCGGGGCGAATGAGCAGTTCTTC. Its protein product is CSARDGTSGANEQFF. J is TRBJ2-1 and V is TRBV20-1, with 13 bases fitting TRBD2. CDR3 size: 15 residues. J was trimmed by 7 bases and V by 0 bases; bases with no gene match: 3. Germline V gives CDR1 DFQATT, CDR2 SNEGSKA (reference sequence).